The subject of this entry is one T cell receptor (beta chain). The source of the sample is a study of cytomegalovirus exposure and HLA in healthy donors. Primers: 60 Vbeta forward and 13 Jbeta reverse. Here immunoSEQ multiplex PCR was the method, and the copy in TCRdb shows in-frame clones only, minus some. The sample includes about 120,000 clones, roughly 80% of them seen just once. Trimming took off 3 bases at V and 7 bases at J, with 12 bases between the two ends. This CDR3 comprises 13 residues. Per germline, CDR1 MNHEY and CDR2 SVGAGI. This chain links TRBV6-5 with TRBJ1-1, with D possibly TRBD1 on 5 matching bases. Sequencing was done on a sample of PBMCs. This TCR was recovered from a man aged 30 to 39 in good health and CMV-seronegative. Here the CDR3 reads CASSYGYGGEAFF. The CDR3 nucleotides read TGTGCCAGCAGTTATGGTTACGGGGGTGAAGCTTTCTTT.